The next 16 T cell receptor beta chains were all read from a single sample in a study of cytomegalovirus exposure and HLA in healthy donors. A multiplex PCR was run with 60 Vbeta primers and 13 Jbeta primers. The data were produced by immunoSEQ multiplex PCR, yet TCRdb's version contains in-frame clones alone and is incomplete. The repertoire holds some 84,000 clones, with 63% as singletons. What was sequenced was PBMCs. These receptors were obtained from a woman aged 35 to 49 in good health and CMV-seropositive.

This chain links TRBV4-3 with TRBJ2-7, with 9 bases aligning to TRBD2. Germline trimming cut 2 bases from V and 9 bases from J; bases unmatched to any gene: 17. The CDR3 contains 17 residues. Germline V gives CDR1 LGHNA, CDR2 YSLEER. The CDR3 nucleotides read TGCGCCAGCAGCCAAAACAGTGGGGTAGCGGGAGTAAAGGGGCAGTACTTC. It specifies CASSQNSGVAGVKGQYF.

The gene calls are TRBV4-1 and TRBJ2-3, with 11 bases identical to TRBD2. Germline CDR1 is MGHRA and CDR2 is YSYEKL. V was clipped by 0 bases and J by 2 bases; unmatched bases: 10. This CDR3 contains 19 residues. CDR3 sequence: CASSQDVLAGALTTDTQYF. The DNA for the CDR3 is TGCGCCAGCAGCCAAGACGTACTAGCGGGAGCGCTGACCACAGATACGCAGTATTTT.

This clone was seen a handful of times. V is TRBV2 and J is TRBJ1-4, with D hard to call. Germline lookup yields CDR1 SNHLY and CDR2 FYNNEI. The CDR3 has 14 residues. V lost 7 bases, J lost 0 bases, and 9 bases lay in between. CDR3 nucleotides: TGTGCCAGCATAGTCCCCTCAACTAATGAAAAACTGTTTTTT. Translating it yields CASIVPSTNEKLFF.

The V and J genes are TRBV13 and TRBJ2-5; D gene uncertain. Germline V gene data show CDR1 as PRHDT and CDR2 as FYEKMQ (reference sequence). V lost 6 bases and J 2 bases, leaving 16 bases between the germline ends. There are 15 residues in the CDR3. CDR3 bases: TGTGCCAGCAGTTCGTCCGGAAACGGGCAAGAGACCCAGTACTTC. This gives the protein CASSSSGNGQETQYF.

J is TRBJ1-1 and V is TRBV6-5, with D unresolved. Germline CDR1 reads MNHEY; CDR2 reads SVGAGI. The CDR3 has 13 residues. Trimming shortened V by 2 bases and J by 1 base, and 5 bases separated the two germline ends. The CDR3 nucleotides are TGTGCCAGCAGTTACGGGCAGAACACTGAAGCTTTCTTT. This codes for CASSYGQNTEAFF.

The V gene is TRBV7-6, the J gene TRBJ1-3; 8 bases match TRBD1. The germline gives CDR1 SGHVS, CDR2 FNYEAQ. The ends lost 5 bases at V and 1 base at J; junction bases unmatched: 4. CDR3 length: 15 amino acids. CDR3 amino acids: CASSPGGWSGNTIYF. The DNA for the CDR3 is TGTGCCAGCAGCCCAGGGGGCTGGTCTGGAAACACCATATATTTT.

With regard to this clone: At one boundary the junction diverges from the germline segment, which might be a read error. The chain uses TRBV28 and TRBJ2-5; no firm D call. CDR1 is MDHEN and CDR2 is SYDVKM in the germline V gene. This CDR3 is 12 amino acids long. The CDR3 region has the DNA TGTGCCAGCAGTCCGCACGGAGAGGCCCAGTACTTC. Protein product: CASSPHGEAQYF.

The chain combines TRBV5-1 with TRBJ1-1, with D maybe TRBD1 (6 bases). V shed 4 bases and J shed 0 bases, with 13 bases lying between them. Germline values: CDR1 SGHRS, CDR2 YFSETQ. The CDR3 totals 15 residues. The CDR3 sequence is CASSPDRSLNTEAFF. The CDR3 nucleotides read TGCGCCAGCAGCCCGGACAGATCTCTGAACACTGAAGCTTTCTTT.

The chain combines TRBV28 with TRBJ2-5, with TRBD2 identical over 10 bases. The V gene's germline CDR1 is MDHEN and CDR2 SYDVKM. CDR3 size: 16 residues. V gave up 5 bases and J gave up 3 bases; unmatched junction bases: 9. Here the CDR3 reads CASSAQGSGREETQYF. The CDR3 DNA reads TGTGCCAGCAGTGCCCAGGGAAGCGGGAGGGAAGAGACCCAGTACTTC. Together with reference TRBV28 and TRBJ2-5, the CDR3 gives the full variable domain: DVKVTQSSRYLVKRTGEKVFLECVQDMDHENMFWYRQDPGLGLRLIYFSYDVKMKEKGDIPEGYSVSREKKERFSLILESASTNQTSMYLCASSAQGSGREETQYFGPGTRLLVL.

This clone was found a few times. The V and J genes are TRBV5-1 and TRBJ1-2; no firm D call. CDR3 length: 12 residues. Trimming pared 1 base from V and 8 bases from J, leaving 9 bases between. In germline, CDR1 is SGHRS, CDR2 YFSETQ. This chain's CDR3 is CASSLYGQGYTF. CDR3 sequence (DNA): TGCGCCAGCAGCTTGTATGGGCAAGGCTACACCTTC.

V gene TRBV14 combines with J gene TRBJ2-3; the D gene is possibly TRBD1 (6 bases). Per the germline V gene, CDR1 is SGHDN and CDR2 is FVKESK. The CDR3 covers 15 residues. V was clipped by 4 bases and J by 6 bases, with 17 bases between them. The chain's CDR3 is CASSPWGRGSDTQYF. The CDR3 region has the DNA TGTGCCAGCAGCCCTTGGGGCAGGGGAAGTGATACGCAGTATTTT.

The CDR3 sequence: CASSEAVWPQHF. The DNA for the CDR3 is TGTGCCAGCAGTGAAGCTGTCTGGCCCCAGCATTTT. The chain recombines TRBV2 with TRBJ1-5; D gene unclear. The CDR3 contains 12 residues. V was shortened by 0 bases and J by 9 bases, with 6 bases between the two germline ends. Germline values: CDR1 SNHLY, CDR2 FYNNEI.

This chain connects TRBV2 to TRBJ2-2, with 9 bases identical to TRBD2. Germline trimming cut 4 bases from V and 1 base from J; bases unmatched to any gene: 1. CDR1 and CDR2 from the germline V gene are SNHLY and FYNNEI. This CDR3 is built from 15 residues. The CDR3 nucleotides read TGTGCCAGCAGTGTTAGCGGGGGGAACACCGGGGAGCTGTTTTTT. This codes for CASSVSGGNTGELFF.

The chain uses TRBV12-2 and TRBJ2-1; no DNA check was done on the table's D call, TRBD2. TRBV12-2 is reported as a pseudogene. The CDR3 is 22 amino acids. In DNA, the CDR3 is TGTGCAAGTCGCTTATCTCGGCGTCGACTAGCGCGCCCAACCGTTACCTACAATGAGCAGTTCTTC. Residues: CASRLSRRRLARPTVTYNEQFF.

The chain is built from TRBV11-1 and TRBJ2-2; 10 bases map to TRBD1. The CDR3 contains 15 residues. J gave up 7 bases and V 5 bases, and 7 bases lay outside the gene matches. Per the germline V gene, CDR1 is SGHAT and CDR2 is FQDESV (reference sequence). The DNA for the CDR3 is TGTGCCAGCAGCCTCGACAGGGGGCGTGACGGGGAGCTGTTTTTT. This gives the protein CASSLDRGRDGELFF.

The CDR3: CASSLDGQGGGYTF. DNA of the CDR3: TGCGCCAGCAGCTTGGATGGACAGGGGGGCGGCTACACCTTC. The rearrangement links TRBV5-1 to TRBJ1-2; TRBD1 agrees at 10 bases. The CDR3 has 14 residues. CDR1 is SGHRS, CDR2 YFSETQ, per germline. The V and J ends lost 0 bases and 8 bases, in that order; junction bases with no gene match: 4.